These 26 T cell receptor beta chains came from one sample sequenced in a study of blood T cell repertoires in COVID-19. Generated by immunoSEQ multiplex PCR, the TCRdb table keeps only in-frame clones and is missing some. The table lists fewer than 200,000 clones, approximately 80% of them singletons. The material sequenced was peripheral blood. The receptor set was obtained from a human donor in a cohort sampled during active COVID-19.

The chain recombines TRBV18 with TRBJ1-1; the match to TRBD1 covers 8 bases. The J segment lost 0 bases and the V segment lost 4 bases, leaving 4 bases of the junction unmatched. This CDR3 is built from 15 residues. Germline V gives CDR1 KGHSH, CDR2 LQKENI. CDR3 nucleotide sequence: TGTGCCAGCTCACTCGGACAGGGCCTGAACACTGAAGCTTTCTTT. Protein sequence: CASSLGQGLNTEAFF.

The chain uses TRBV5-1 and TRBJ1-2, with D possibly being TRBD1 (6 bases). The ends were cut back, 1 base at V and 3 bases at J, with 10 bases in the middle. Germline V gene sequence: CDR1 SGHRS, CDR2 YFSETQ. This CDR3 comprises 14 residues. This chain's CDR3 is CASSLRGAHYGYTF. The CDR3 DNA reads TGCGCCAGCAGCTTGCGGGGGGCCCACTATGGCTACACCTTC.

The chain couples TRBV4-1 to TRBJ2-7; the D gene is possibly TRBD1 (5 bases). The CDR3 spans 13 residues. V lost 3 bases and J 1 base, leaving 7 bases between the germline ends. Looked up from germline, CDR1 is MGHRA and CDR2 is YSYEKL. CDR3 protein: CASSQTVSYEQYF. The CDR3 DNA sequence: TGCGCCAGCAGCCAGACAGTTTCCTACGAGCAGTACTTC.

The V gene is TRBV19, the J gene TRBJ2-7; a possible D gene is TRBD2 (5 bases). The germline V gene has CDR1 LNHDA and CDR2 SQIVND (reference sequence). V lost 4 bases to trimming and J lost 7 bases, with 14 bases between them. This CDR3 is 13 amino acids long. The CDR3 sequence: CASSREWRREQYF. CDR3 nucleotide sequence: TGTGCCAGTAGTAGGGAATGGAGGCGGGAGCAGTACTTC.

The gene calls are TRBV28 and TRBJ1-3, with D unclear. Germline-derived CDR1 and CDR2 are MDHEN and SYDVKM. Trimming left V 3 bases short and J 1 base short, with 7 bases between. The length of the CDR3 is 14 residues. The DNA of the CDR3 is TGTGCCAGCAGTTTGAGAGGGTCTGGAAACACCATATATTTT. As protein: CASSLRGSGNTIYF.

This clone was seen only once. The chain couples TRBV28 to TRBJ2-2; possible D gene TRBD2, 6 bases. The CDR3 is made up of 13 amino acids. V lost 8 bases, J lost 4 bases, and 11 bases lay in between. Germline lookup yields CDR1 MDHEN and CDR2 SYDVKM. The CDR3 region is CASVTAGTGELFF. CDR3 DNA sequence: TGTGCCAGCGTGACAGCGGGCACCGGGGAGCTGTTTTTT. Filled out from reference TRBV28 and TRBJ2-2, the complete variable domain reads DVKVTQSSRYLVKRTGEKVFLECVQDMDHENMFWYRQDPGLGLRLIYFSYDVKMKEKGDIPEGYSVSREKKERFSLILESASTNQTSMYLCASVTAGTGELFFGEGSRLTVL.

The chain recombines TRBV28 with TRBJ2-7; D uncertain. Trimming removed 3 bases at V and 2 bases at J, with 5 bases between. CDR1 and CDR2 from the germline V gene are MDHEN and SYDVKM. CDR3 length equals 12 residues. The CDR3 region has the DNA TGTGCCAGCAGTTTTACAGCCTACGAGCAGTACTTC. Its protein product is CASSFTAYEQYF.

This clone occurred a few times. As DNA, the CDR3 is TGCGCCAGCAGCGGGACAGGGGGCGGAGAGACCCAGTACTTC. Translated: CASSGTGGGETQYF. The chain carries TRBV5-1 and TRBJ2-5; 12 bases match TRBD1. The CDR3 is 14 residues long. With V trimmed by 4 bases and J by 4 bases, 2 bases remained unmatched. CDR1 and CDR2 (germline): SGHRS, YFSETQ.

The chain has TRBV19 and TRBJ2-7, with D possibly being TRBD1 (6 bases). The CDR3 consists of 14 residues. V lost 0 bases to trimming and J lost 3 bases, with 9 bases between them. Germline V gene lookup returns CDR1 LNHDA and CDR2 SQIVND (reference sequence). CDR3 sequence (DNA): TGTGCCAGTAGTATAGATACAGGGTACTACGAGCAGTACTTC. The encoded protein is CASSIDTGYYEQYF.

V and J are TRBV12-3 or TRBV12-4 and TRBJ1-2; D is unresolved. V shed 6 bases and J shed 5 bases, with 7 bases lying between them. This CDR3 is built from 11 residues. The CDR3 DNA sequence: TGTGCCAGCAGCCGCGATTATGGCTACACCTTC. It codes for CASSRDYGYTF.

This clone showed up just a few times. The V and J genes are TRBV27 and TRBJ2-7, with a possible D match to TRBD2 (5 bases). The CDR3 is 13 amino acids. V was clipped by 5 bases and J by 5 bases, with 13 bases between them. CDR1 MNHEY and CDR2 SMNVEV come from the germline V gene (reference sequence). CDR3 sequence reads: CASSLAGSDEQYF. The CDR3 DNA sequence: TGTGCCAGCAGTCTCGCTGGGAGCGACGAGCAGTACTTC.

In nucleotides, the CDR3 is TGTGCCACCAGTACCGGGACATTCTACAATGAGCAGTTCTTC. It encodes CATSTGTFYNEQFF. The V gene is TRBV24-1, the J gene TRBJ2-1; D is possibly TRBD1 (6 bases). This CDR3 region has 14 residues. Between the trimmed V and J ends, which lost 6 bases and 3 bases, there was a span of 11 bases. Germline CDR1 and CDR2: KGHDR and SFDVKD.

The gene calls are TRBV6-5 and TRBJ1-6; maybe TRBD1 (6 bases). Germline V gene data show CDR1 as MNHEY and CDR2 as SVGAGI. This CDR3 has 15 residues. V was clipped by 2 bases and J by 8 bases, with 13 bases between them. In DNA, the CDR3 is TGTGCCAGCAGTTACGGGGGCGCCCTTCATTCACCCCTCCACTTT. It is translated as CASSYGGALHSPLHF.

The CDR3 here is CASSPDSYGYTF. DNA of the CDR3: TGCGCCAGCAGCCCGGACAGCTATGGCTACACCTTC. The chain combines TRBV5-1 with TRBJ1-2; a weak D match, TRBD1 (6 bases). CDR3 length: 12 residues. Germline CDR1 SGHRS, CDR2 YFSETQ. V lost 4 bases, J lost 4 bases, and 8 bases lay in between.

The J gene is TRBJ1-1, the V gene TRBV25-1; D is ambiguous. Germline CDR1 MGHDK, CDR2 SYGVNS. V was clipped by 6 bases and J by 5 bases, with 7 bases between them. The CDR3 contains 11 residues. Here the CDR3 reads CASSPGTEAFF. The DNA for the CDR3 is TGTGCCAGCAGCCCGGGAACTGAAGCTTTCTTT.

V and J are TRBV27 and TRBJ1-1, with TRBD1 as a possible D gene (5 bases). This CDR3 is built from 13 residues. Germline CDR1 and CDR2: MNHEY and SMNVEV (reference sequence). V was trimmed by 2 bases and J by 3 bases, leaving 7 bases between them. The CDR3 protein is CASSLRGYTEAFF. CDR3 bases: TGTGCCAGCAGTTTAAGGGGCTACACTGAAGCTTTCTTT.

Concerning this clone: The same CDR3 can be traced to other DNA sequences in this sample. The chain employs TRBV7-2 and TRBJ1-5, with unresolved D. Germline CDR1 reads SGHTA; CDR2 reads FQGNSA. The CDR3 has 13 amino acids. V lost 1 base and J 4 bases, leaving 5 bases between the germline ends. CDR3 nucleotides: TGTGCCAGCAGCTTAGACACAAATCAGCCCCAGCATTTT. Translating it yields CASSLDTNQPQHF.

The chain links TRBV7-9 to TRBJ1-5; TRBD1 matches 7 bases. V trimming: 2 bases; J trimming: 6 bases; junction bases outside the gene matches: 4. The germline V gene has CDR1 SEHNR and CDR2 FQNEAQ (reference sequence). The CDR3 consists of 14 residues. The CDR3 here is CASSLKGAGQPQHF. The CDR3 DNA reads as TGTGCCAGCAGCTTAAAGGGGGCCGGTCAGCCCCAGCATTTT.

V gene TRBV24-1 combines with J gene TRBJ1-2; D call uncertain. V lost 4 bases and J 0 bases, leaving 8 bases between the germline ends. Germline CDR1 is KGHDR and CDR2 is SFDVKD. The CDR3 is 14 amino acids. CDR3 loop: CATSDRDTNYGYTF. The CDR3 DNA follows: TGTGCCACCAGTGACCGGGATACTAACTATGGCTACACCTTC.

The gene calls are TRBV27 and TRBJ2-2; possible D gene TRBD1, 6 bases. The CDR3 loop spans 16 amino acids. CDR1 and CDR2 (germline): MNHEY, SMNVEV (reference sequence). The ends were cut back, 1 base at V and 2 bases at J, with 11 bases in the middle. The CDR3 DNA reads TGTGCCAGCAGTTTATACAGGGCACCCAACACCGGGGAGCTGTTTTTT. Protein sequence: CASSLYRAPNTGELFF.

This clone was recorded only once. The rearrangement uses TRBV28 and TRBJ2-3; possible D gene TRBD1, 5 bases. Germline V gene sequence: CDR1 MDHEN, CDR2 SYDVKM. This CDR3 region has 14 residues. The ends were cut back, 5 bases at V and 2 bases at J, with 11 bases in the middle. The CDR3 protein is CASSRSGPTDTQYF. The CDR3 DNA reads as TGTGCCAGCAGTCGGTCAGGGCCCACAGATACGCAGTATTTT.

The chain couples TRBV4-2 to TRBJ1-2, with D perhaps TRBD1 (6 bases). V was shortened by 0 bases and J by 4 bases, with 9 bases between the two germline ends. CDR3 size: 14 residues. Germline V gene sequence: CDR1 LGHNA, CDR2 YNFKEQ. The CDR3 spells CASSQDRGVYGYTF. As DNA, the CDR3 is TGTGCCAGCAGCCAAGACAGGGGCGTCTATGGCTACACCTTC.

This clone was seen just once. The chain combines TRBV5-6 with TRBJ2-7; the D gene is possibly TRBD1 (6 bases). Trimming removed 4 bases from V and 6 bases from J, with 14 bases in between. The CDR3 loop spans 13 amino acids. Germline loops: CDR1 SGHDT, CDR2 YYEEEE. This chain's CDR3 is CASSPQQGPEQYF. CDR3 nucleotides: TGTGCCAGCAGCCCACAACAGGGCCCCGAGCAGTACTTC.

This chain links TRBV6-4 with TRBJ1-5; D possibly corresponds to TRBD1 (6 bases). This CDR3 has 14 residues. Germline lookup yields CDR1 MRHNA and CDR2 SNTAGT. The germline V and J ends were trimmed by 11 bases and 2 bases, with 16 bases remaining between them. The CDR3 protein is CARCRGCGNQPQHF. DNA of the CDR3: TGTGCCCGATGCAGGGGCTGCGGCAATCAGCCCCAGCATTTT.

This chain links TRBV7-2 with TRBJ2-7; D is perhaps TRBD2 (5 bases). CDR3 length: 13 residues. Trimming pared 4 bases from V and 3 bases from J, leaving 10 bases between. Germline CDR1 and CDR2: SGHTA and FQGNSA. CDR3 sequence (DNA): TGTGCCAGCAGCTCTTATACTAGCTACGAGCAGTACTTC. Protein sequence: CASSSYTSYEQYF. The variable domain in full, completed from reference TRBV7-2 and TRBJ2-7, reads GAGVSQSPSNKVTEKGKDVELRCDPISGHTALYWYRQSLGQGLEFLIYFQGNSAPDKSGLPSDRFSAERTGGSVSTLTIQRTQQEDSAVYLCASSSYTSYEQYFGPGTRLTVT.

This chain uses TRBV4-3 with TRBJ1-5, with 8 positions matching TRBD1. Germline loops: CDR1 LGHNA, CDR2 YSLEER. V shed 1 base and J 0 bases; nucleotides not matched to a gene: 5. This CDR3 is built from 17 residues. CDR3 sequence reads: CASSQGQGKYSNQPQHF. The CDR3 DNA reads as TGCGCCAGCAGCCAAGGACAGGGGAAATATAGCAATCAGCCCCAGCATTTT.